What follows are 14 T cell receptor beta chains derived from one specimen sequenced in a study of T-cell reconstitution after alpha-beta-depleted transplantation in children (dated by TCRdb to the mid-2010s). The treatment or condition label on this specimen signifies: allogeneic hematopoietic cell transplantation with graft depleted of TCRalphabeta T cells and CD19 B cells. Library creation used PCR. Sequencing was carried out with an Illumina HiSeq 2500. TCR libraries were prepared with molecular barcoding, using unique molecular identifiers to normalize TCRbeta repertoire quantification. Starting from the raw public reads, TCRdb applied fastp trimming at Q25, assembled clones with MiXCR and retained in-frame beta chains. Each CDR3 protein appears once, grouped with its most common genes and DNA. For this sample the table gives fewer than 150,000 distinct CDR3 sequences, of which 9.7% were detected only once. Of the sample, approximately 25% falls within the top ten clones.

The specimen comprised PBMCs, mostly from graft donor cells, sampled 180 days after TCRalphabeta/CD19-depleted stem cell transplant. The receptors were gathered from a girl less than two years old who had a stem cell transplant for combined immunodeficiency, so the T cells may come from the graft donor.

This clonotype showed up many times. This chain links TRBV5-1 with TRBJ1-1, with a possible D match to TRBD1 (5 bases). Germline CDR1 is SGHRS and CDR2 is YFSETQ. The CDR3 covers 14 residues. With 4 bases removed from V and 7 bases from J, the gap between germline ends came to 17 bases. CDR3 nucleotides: TGCGCCAGCAGCCCAGGGACGAACCTGGATGAAGCTTTCTTT. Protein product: CASSPGTNLDEAFF.

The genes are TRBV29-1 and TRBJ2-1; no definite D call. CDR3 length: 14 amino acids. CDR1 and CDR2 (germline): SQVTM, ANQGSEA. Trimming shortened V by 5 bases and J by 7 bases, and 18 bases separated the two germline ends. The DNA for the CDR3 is TGCAGCGTTCTTGGCTTGGTGGGCCCGAATGAGCAGTTCTTC. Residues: CSVLGLVGPNEQFF.

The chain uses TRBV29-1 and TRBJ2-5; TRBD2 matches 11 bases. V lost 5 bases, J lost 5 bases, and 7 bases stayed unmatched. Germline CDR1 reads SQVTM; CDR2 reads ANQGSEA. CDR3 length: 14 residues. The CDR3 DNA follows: TGCAGCGTTAGGGTGACTAGCGGGATGGAGACCCAGTACTTC. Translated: CSVRVTSGMETQYF.

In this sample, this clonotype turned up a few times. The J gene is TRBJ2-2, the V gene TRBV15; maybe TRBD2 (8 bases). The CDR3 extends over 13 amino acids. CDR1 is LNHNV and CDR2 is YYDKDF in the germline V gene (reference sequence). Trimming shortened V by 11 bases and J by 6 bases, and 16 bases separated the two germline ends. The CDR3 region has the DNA TGTGCCCTGGGACAGCGGGGGTCCGGGGAGCTGTTTTTT. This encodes CALGQRGSGELFF.

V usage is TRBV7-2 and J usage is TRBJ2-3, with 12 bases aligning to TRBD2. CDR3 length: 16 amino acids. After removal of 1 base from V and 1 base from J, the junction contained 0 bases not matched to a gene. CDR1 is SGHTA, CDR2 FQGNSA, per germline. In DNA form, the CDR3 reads TGTGCCAGCAGCTTAGGACTAGCGGGGGGCACAGATACGCAGTATTTT. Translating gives CASSLGLAGGTDTQYF.

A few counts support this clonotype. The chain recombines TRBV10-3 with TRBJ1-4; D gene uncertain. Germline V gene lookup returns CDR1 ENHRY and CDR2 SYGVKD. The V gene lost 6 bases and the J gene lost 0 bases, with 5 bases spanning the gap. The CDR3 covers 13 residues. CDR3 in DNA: TGTGCCATCAGATCTGCAACTAATGAAAAACTGTTTTTT. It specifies CAIRSATNEKLFF.

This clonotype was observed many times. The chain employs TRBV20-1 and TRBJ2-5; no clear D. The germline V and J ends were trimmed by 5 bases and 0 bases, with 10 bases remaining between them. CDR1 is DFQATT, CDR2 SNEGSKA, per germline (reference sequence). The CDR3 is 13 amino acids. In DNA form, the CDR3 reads TGCAGTGCTCCGGCGCGTGACCAAGAGACCCAGTACTTC. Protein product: CSAPARDQETQYF.

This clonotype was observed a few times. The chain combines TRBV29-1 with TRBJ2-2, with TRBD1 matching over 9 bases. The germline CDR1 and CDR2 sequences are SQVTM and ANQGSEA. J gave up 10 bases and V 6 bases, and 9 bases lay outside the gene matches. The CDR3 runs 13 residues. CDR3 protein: CSVMGQGVLELFF. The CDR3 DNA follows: TGCAGCGTAATGGGACAGGGAGTTTTGGAGCTGTTTTTT.

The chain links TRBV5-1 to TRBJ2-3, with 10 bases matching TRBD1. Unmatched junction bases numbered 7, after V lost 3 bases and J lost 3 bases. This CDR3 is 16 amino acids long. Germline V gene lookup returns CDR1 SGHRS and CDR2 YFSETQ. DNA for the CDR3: TGCGCCAGCAGCTGGACAGGGGGAGGAGGTACAGATACGCAGTATTTT. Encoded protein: CASSWTGGGGTDTQYF.

The CDR3 DNA reads TGTGCCAGCAGCCGGAGCCGCTCCTACGAGCAGTACTTC. Its translation is CASSRSRSYEQYF. This chain uses TRBV6-2 or TRBV6-3 with TRBJ2-7; D uncertain. Germline lookup yields CDR1 MNHEY and CDR2 SVGEGT. With 6 bases removed from V and 0 bases from J, the gap between germline ends came to 9 bases. CDR3 length: 13 amino acids.

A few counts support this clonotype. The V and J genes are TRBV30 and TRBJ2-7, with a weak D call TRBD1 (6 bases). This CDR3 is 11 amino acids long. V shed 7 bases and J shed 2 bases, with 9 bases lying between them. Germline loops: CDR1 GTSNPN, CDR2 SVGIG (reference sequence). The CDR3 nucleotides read TGTGCCTCATGGACAGCCTACGAGCAGTACTTC. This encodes CASWTAYEQYF.

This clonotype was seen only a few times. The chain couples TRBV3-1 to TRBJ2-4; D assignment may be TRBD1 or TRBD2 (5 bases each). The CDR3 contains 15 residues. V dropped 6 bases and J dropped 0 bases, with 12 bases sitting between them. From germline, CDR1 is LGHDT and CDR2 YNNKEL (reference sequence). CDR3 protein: CASSGTSKAKNIQYF. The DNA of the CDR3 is TGTGCCAGCAGTGGGACGTCGAAAGCCAAAAACATTCAGTACTTC.

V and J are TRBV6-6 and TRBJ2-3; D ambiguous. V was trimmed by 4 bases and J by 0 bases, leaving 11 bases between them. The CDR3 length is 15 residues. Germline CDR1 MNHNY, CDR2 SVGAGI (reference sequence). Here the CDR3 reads CASSSGAASTDTQYF. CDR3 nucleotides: TGTGCCAGCAGTTCGGGCGCGGCTAGCACAGATACGCAGTATTTT.

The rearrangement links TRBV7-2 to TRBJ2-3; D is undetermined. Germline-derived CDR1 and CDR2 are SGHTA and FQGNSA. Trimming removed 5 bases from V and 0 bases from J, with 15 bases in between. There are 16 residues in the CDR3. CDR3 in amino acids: CASSLRKTTSTDTQYF. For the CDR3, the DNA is TGTGCCAGCAGCCTCCGGAAAACTACTAGCACAGATACGCAGTATTTT.